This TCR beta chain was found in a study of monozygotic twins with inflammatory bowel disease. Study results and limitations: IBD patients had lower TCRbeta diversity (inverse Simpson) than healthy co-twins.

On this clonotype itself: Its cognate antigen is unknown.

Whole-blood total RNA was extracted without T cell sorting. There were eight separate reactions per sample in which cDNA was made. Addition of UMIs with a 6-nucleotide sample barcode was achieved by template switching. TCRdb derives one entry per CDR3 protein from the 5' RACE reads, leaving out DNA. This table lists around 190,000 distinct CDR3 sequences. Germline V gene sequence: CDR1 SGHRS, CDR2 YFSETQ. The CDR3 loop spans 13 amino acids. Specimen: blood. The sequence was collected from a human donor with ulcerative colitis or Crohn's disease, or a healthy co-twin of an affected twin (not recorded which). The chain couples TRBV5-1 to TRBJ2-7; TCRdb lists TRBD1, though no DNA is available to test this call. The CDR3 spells CASSSGTDYEQYF.